The clone carrying this T cell receptor beta chain was recorded at least ten times. The antigen is undetermined. Preparation of the TCRbeta library involved a method that used unique molecular identifiers. TCRdb independently ran MiXCR on the PCR reads; one entry per CDR3 protein. Of around 270,000 distinct CDR3 sequences in the sample, 10% are singletons; the top ten hold over 6%. This CDR3 is 15 amino acids long. Trimming removed 7 bases at V and 3 bases at J, with 18 bases between. This specimen belongs to a study of T-cell reconstitution after alpha-beta-depleted transplantation in children. Study-level findings and limits: Newly produced T cells mostly provided counts and TCRbeta diversity after one year, as hyperexpanded clones declined.

V usage is TRBV12-3 or TRBV12-4 and J usage is TRBJ1-1; D is perhaps TRBD1 (6 bases). The sequence was collected from a boy under two years old with acute myeloid leukemia, due to receive a stem cell transplant. The sequences come from PBMCs, collected before TCRalphabeta/CD19-depleted stem cell transplant. Here the CDR3 reads CASTGGGPLDTEAFF. In DNA, the CDR3 is TGTGCCAGCACCGGCGGGGGGCCCCTGGACACTGAAGCTTTCTTT.